This T cell receptor beta chain was captured in a study of cytomegalovirus exposure and HLA in healthy donors (dated by TCRdb to 2017 to 2019). Notes on the research overall: A later analysis indicated that the 120 validation repertoires were generated on the platform also employed for the approximately 700 repertoires of the first cohort. The study aimed to test whether signatures of past pathogen exposure could be identified by cataloging public T cell receptors. Besides the first cohort of 666 subjects, a separate validation cohort made up of roughly 120 different subjects was used. High-throughput TCR immunosequencing, statistical association of individual TCRs with disease status, and machine learning were combined to predict cytomegalovirus infection status.

Donors formed part of the validation cohort, which comprised about 130 subjects and was distinct from the first cohort of several hundred subjects. Study-wide findings and limitations: According to the authors, the approach could potentially be generalized to other disease states and immunological phenotypes. Across donors, most TCR sequences were observed very rarely, whereas some public TCRs were present in many individuals. In vitro tests confirmed that three of the cytomegalovirus-associated TCR beta chains recognize cytomegalovirus antigens. All 110 or so repertoires were used to score co-occurrence in the validation cohort in a later analysis, because that analysis had no HLA typing for the cohort. A later analysis found that TCRs clustered in the first cohort also tended to co-occur in the roughly 120 validation repertoires, with 90% to 95% of cluster scores above 0. The classifier was reported to diagnose cytomegalovirus status with high specificity and sensitivity in both the original cohort and the validation cohort. In the study, approximately 160 TCR beta chains were listed as associated with cytomegalovirus.

Libraries were made using the immunoSEQ multiplex PCR assay. Per the source publication's procedure: A statistical classification framework was developed to diagnose cytomegalovirus status using the catalog of TCR beta chain sequences. TCRdb re-hosts the immuneACCESS table, in-frame sequences only. Its copies lack some clones; in the studies checked, an unresolved V gene accounts for under half of them, and the cause for the rest is not known. V, J and clone size are taken as reported in that table, and D and trimming were inferred from the DNA itself. The table for this sample lists 200,000 or so clones; about nine tenths of them were counted only once. The top ten constitute more than 1.5% of the sample. Points on this clone: Its recognized antigen is unknown. No much larger clone is present one base from it, and per-base qualities are unavailable.

The sequenced sample was PBMCs. The receptor was isolated from a young woman in good health and CMV-seropositive.

The CDR3 corresponds to CASATSSYEQYF. At the DNA level, the sequence is TGTGCCAGCGCCACGAGCTCCTACGAGCAGTACTTC. The rearrangement combines TRBV28 with TRBJ2-7; the D gene is not confidently resolved. CDR1 MDHEN and CDR2 SYDVKM are derived from the germline V gene. The CDR3 covers 12 residues, taking in both the cysteine and the phenylalanine. The only DNA kept is the CDR3, 36 bases in frame from the first base. Deletion took 8 bases off V and 0 bases off J, with a span of 8 bases between the germline ends. The reference TRBV28 and TRBJ2-7 proteins fill in what lies around the CDR3, so the full variable domain reads DVKVTQSSRYLVKRTGEKVFLECVQDMDHENMFWYRQDPGLGLRLIYFSYDVKMKEKGDIPEGYSVSREKKERFSLILESASTNQTSMYLCASATSSYEQYFGPGTRLTVT.